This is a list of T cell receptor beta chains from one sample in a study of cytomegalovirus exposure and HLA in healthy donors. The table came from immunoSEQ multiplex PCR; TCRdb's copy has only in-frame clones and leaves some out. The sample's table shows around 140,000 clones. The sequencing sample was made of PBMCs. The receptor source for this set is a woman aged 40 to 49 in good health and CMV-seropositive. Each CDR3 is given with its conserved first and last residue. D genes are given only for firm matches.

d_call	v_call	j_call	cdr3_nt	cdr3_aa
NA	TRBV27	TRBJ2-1	TGTGCCAGCAGTTTAGGGGGGAACCGGGATGAGCAGTTCTTC	CASSLGGNRDEQFF
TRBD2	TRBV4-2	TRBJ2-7	TGTGCCAGCAGCCAGTTATCTAACCCTAGCGGGACCTACGAGCAGTACTTC	CASSQLSNPSGTYEQYF
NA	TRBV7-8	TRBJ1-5	TGTGCCAGCAGCACCGAGACAGTTTTCAATCAGCCCCAGCATTTT	CASSTETVFNQPQHF
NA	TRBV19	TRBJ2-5	TGTGCCAGTAGTATGACCGCGGCGTCGGAGACCCAGTACTTC	CASSMTAASETQYF
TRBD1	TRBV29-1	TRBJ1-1	TGCAGCGTGACTTCACAGGGGGCAACTTTCTTT	CSVTSQGATFF
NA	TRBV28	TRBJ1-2	TGTGCCAGCAGTCTCCTGGACAGAAACTATGGCTACACCTTC	CASSLLDRNYGYTF
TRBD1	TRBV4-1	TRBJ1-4	TGCGCCAGCAGCTCCGGGACAGGGGTCACAAAACTGTTTTTT	CASSSGTGVTKLFF
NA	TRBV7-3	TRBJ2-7	TGTGCCAGCAGCTCAACCGGTTCCGAGCAGTACTTC	CASSSTGSEQYF
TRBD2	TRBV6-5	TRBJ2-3	TGTGCCAGCAGTGGGACTAGCGGGGGTCTATGGGCGCAGTATTTT	CASSGTSGGLWAQYF
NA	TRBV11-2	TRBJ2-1	TGTGCCAGCAGCGTAGTCGGACAGTTCTACAATGAGCAGTTCTTC	CASSVVGQFYNEQFF
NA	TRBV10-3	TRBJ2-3	TGTGCCATCAGTCGAGGGGGGGAGGAGGCAGATACGCAGTATTTT	CAISRGGEEADTQYF
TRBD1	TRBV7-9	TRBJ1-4	TGTGCCAGCAGCCGACAGGGTTCCTATGAAAAACTGTTTTTT	CASSRQGSYEKLFF
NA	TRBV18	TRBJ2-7	TGTGCCAGCTCACCTAATGGCGGTACAAGCTCCTACGAGCAGTACTTC	CASSPNGGTSSYEQYF
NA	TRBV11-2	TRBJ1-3	TGTGCCAGCAGGGCCCTCGCGACACATCCTGGAAACACCATATATTTT	CASRALATHPGNTIYF
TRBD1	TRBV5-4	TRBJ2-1	TGTGCCAGCAGCTGGGGACAGACGGGGCTCAATGAGCAGTTCTTC	CASSWGQTGLNEQFF
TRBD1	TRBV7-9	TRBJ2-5	TGTGCCAGCAGCTTAGATGGGACAGGGCAAGAGACCCATTACTTC	CASSLDGTGQETHYF
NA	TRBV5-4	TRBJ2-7	TGTGCCAGCAGCTGGGACATGGGGGTCTACGAGCAGTACTTC	CASSWDMGVYEQYF
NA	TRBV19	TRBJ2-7	TGTGCCAGTAGTATAAGGGCAGGGTCCACCTACGAGCAGTACTTC	CASSIRAGSTYEQYF
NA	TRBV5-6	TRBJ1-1	TGTGCCAGCAGCCTGGGCGGCCGCAACACTGAAGCTTTCTTT	CASSLGGRNTEAFF
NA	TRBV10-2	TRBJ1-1	TGCGCCAGCAGGGAGGGGGGGATTACTGAAGCTTTCTTT	CASREGGITEAFF
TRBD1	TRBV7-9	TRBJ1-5	TGTGCCAGCAGCTTAGACGACAGGGGATCGAAAAGCAATCAGCCCCAGCATTTT	CASSLDDRGSKSNQPQHF
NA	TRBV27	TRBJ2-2	TGTGCCAGCAGTTTACTCGCGTCCGCGAACACCGGGGAGCTGTTTTTT	CASSLLASANTGELFF
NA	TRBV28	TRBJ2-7	TGTGCCAGCAGTTTTGAGTACGAGCAGTACTTC	CASSFEYEQYF
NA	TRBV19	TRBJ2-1	TGTGCCAGTAGTATAGTAGTCGCGTTTAGCTCCTACAATGAGCAGTTCTTC	CASSIVVAFSSYNEQFF
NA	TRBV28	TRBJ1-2	TGTGCCAGCAGCCTCTCATCAGGGTCGCGGGGCTACACCTTC	CASSLSSGSRGYTF
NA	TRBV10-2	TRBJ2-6	TGCGCCATCACGTCAGGGGCCTCTCCCTCTGGGGCCAACGTCCTGACTTTC	CAITSGASPSGANVLTF
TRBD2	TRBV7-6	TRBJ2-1	TGTGCCAGCAGCTTACTAGCGGGAGGACAAAATGAGCAGTTCTTC	CASSLLAGGQNEQFF